This T cell receptor beta chain was documented in a study of T cells in severe cutaneous drug reactions. Study context: Patients in acute or recovery stage gave blister fluids/cells and PBMC.

This clonotype ranks as medium-sized in terms of frequency. The iRepertoire multiplex PCR system with TCR subtype-specific primers built both bulk and single-cell libraries. Reprocessing the multiplex PCR reads, TCRdb reports a single entry for every CDR3 protein and omits DNA. The listing records about 1,900 distinct CDR3 sequences. Carbamazepine had induced Stevens-Johnson syndrome or toxic epidermal necrolysis in the sequenced donors. CDR3 length equals 14 residues. The germline V gene has CDR1 SGHNT and CDR2 YYREEE (reference sequence). The J gene is TRBJ2-1, the V gene TRBV5-4. This sequence was found in a human donor with Stevens-Johnson syndrome, a severe cutaneous drug reaction. The sample comprised PBMCs. CDR3 residues: CASSFGGVYNEQFF.